The 5 T cell receptor beta chains listed next were all sequenced from one sample in a study of CD8 T cells in Susac syndrome (dated by TCRdb to about 2019). The library came from the immunoSEQ multiplex PCR assay. RNA was extracted with the RNeasy kit and roughly 0.45 to 1 ug was reverse transcribed using random hexamers. TCRdb itself trimmed the public reads at Q25 with fastp, ran MiXCR and retained productive beta chains. Entries that share a CDR3 protein sequence are merged under the most common genes and DNA. Recorded for this sample are approximately 180,000 distinct CDR3 sequences; about 91% of them occurred a single time. The top ten clones comprise 0.075% to 0.095% of the sample. Sequencing was carried out using CD4+ T cells from PBMCs. These TCRs come from a human donor with Susac syndrome.

This clonotype appeared a single time. V gene TRBV10-3 combines with J gene TRBJ2-7; TRBD2 matches 11 bases. Germline V gives CDR1 ENHRY, CDR2 SYGVKD. V shed 7 bases and J 1 base; nucleotides not matched to a gene: 9. The CDR3 is 16 residues long. CDR3 region: CAITNGGTSGSYEQYF. DNA for the CDR3: TGTGCCATCACCAATGGGGGGACTAGCGGATCCTACGAGCAGTACTTC.

The CDR3 sequence: CASSASGGAYEQYF. For the CDR3, the DNA is TGTGCCAGCAGCGCAAGCGGGGGCGCCTACGAGCAGTACTTC. The chain has TRBV7-3 and TRBJ2-7; the match to TRBD2 covers 8 bases. J gave up 2 bases and V 5 bases, and 5 bases lay outside the gene matches. Germline CDR1 and CDR2: SGHTA and FQGTGA. CDR3 size: 14 residues.

Here the CDR3 reads CASSPDGGDYGYTF. Written as DNA, the CDR3 is TGCGCCAGCAGCCCTGACGGAGGGGACTATGGCTACACCTTC. This chain uses TRBV5-1 with TRBJ1-2; weak D call: TRBD1 (5 bases). Looked up from germline, CDR1 is SGHRS and CDR2 is YFSETQ. The CDR3 totals 14 residues. V was pared by 4 bases and J by 3 bases, with 13 bases between.

This chain connects TRBV5-1 to TRBJ2-2; D is unresolved. The CDR3 contains 15 residues. Germline V gene sequence: CDR1 SGHRS, CDR2 YFSETQ. V was trimmed by 0 bases and J by 3 bases, leaving 9 bases between them. CDR3: CASSLAFVDTGELFF. The CDR3 DNA follows: TGCGCCAGCAGCTTGGCCTTCGTGGACACCGGGGAGCTGTTTTTT.

A single count supports this clonotype. The chain employs TRBV20-1 and TRBJ1-6; no firm D call. The CDR3 sequence is 13 residues long. V gave up 6 bases and J gave up 7 bases, with 13 bases separating them. Germline assignment: CDR1 DFQATT and CDR2 SNEGSKA (reference sequence). This CDR3 reads CSARMLGNSPLHF. The CDR3 coding sequence is TGCAGTGCCCGGATGCTAGGGAATTCACCCCTCCACTTT.